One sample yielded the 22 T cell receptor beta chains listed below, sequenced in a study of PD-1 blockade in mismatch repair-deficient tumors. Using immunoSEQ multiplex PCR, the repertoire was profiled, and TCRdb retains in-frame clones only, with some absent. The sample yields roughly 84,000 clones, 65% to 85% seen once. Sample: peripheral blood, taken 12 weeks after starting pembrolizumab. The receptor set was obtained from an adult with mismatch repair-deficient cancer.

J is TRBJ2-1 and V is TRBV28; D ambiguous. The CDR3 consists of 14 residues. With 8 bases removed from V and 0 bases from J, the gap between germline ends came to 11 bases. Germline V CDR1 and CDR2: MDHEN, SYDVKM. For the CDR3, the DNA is TGTGCCAGCGGAATTACAAGCTCCTACAATGAGCAGTTCTTC. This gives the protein CASGITSSYNEQFF.

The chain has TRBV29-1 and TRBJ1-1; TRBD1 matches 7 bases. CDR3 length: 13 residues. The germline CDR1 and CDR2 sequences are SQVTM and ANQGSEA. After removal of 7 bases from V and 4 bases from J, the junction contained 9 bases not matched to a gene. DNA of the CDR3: TGCAGCGGACGGACAGGAATCCTCACTGAAGCTTTCTTT. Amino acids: CSGRTGILTEAFF.

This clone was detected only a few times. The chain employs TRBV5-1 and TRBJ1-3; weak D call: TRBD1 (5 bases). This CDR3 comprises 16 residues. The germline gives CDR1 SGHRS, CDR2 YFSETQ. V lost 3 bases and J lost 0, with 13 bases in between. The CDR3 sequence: CASSWGTDRSGNTIYF. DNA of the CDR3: TGCGCCAGCAGCTGGGGGACGGACCGCTCTGGAAACACCATATATTTT.

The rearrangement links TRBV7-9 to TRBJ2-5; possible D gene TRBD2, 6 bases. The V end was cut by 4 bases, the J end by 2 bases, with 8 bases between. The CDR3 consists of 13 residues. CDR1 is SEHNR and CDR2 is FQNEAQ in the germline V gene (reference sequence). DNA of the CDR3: TGTGCCAGCAGCTGGGGGGAGCAAGAGACCCAGTACTTC. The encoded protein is CASSWGEQETQYF.

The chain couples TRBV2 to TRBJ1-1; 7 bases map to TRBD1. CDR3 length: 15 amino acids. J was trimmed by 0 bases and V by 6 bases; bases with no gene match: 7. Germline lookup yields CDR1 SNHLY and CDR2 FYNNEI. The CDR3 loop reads CASSARGGLNTEAFF. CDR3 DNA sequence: TGTGCCAGCAGCGCCAGAGGGGGCTTGAACACTGAAGCTTTCTTT.

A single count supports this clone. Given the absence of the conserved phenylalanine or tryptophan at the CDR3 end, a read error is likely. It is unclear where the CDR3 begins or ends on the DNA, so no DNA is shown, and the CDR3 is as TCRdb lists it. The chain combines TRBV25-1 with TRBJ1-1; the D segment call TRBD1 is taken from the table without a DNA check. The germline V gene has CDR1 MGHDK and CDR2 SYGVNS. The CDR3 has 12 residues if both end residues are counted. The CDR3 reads CASNTGTGRIFI.

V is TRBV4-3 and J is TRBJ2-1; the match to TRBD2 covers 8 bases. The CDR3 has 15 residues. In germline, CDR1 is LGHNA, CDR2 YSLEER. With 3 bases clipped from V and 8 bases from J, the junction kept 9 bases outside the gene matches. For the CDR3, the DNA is TGCGCCAGCAGCCACGGACTAGCTGGGTTCGATGAGCAGTTCTTC. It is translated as CASSHGLAGFDEQFF.

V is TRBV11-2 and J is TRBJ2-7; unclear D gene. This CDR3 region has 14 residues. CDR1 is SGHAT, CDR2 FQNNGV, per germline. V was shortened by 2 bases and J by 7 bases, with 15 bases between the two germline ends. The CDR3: CASSLLHQKNEQYF. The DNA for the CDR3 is TGTGCCAGCAGCTTATTACACCAGAAGAATGAGCAGTACTTC. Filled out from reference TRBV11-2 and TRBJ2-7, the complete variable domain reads EAGVAQSPRYKIIEKRQSVAFWCNPISGHATLYWYQQILGQGPKLLIQFQNNGVVDDSQLPKDRFSAERLKGVDSTLKIQPAKLEDSAVYLCASSLLHQKNEQYFGPGTRLTVT.

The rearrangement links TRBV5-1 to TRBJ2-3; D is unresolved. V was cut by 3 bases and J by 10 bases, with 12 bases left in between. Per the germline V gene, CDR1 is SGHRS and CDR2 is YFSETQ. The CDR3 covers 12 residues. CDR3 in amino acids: CASSSEDGSQYF. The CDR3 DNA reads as TGCGCCAGCAGCTCCGAGGACGGTTCGCAGTATTTT. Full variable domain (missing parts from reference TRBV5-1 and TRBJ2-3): KAGVTQTPRYLIKTRGQQVTLSCSPISGHRSVSWYQQTPGQGLQFLFEYFSETQRNKGNFPGRFSGRQFSNSRSEMNVSTLELGDSALYLCASSSEDGSQYFGPGTRLTVL.

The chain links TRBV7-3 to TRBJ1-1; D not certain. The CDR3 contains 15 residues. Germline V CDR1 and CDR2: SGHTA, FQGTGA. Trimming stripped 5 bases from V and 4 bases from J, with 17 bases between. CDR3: CASSPKHDPGTEAFF. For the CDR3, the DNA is TGTGCCAGCAGCCCGAAACATGACCCGGGCACTGAAGCTTTCTTT.

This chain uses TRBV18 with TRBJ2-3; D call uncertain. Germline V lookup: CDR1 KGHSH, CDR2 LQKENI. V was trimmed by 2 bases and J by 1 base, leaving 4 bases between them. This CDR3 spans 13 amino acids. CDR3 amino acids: CASSPDRTDTQYF. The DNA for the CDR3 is TGTGCCAGCTCACCAGACCGCACAGATACGCAGTATTTT.

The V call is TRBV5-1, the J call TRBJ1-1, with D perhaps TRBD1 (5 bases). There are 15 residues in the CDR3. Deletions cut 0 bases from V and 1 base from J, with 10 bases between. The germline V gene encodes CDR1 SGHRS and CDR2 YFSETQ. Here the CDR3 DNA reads TGCGCCAGCAGCTTGGTCAGGGCGCAGAACACTGAAGCTTTCTTT. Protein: CASSLVRAQNTEAFF.

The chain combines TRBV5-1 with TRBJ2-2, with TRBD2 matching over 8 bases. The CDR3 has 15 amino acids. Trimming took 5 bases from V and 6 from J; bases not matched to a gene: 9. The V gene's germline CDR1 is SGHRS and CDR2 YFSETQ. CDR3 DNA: TGCGCCAGCAGAACAGTAGCGGGAAAGGCCGGGGAGCTGTTTTTT. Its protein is CASRTVAGKAGELFF.

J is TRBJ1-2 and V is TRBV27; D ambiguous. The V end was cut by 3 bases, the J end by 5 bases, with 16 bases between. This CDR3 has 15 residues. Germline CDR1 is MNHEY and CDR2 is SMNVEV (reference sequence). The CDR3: CASSLVGSLGYGYTF. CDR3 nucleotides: TGTGCCAGCAGTTTGGTTGGCAGCCTGGGGTATGGCTACACCTTC.

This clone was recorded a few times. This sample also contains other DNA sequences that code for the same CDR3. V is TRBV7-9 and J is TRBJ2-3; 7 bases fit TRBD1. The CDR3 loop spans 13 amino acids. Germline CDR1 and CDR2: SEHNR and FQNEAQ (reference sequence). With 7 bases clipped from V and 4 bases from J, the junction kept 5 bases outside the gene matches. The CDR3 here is CASNRGGADTQYF. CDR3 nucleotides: TGTGCCAGCAACAGGGGCGGCGCAGATACGCAGTATTTT.

The CDR3: CSVARGSEQYF. CDR3 nucleotides: TGCAGCGTTGCCCGGGGGTCCGAGCAGTACTTC. The chain employs TRBV29-1 and TRBJ2-7, with D possibly TRBD2 on 6 matching bases. CDR3 size: 11 residues. Germline assignment: CDR1 SQVTM and CDR2 ANQGSEA. V lost 4 bases and J lost 6, with 10 bases in between.

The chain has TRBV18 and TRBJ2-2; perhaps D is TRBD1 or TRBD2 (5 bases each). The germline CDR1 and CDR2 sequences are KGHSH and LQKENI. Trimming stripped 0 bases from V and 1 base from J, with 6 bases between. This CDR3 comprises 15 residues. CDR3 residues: CASSPPGVNTGELFF. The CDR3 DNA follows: TGTGCCAGCTCACCACCGGGGGTGAACACCGGGGAGCTGTTTTTT.

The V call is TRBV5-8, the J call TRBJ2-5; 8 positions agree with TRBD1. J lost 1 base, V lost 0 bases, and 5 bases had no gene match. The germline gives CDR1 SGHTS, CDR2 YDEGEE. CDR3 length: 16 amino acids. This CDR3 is CASSLDRGAVQETQYF. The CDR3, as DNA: TGTGCCAGCAGCTTGGACAGGGGGGCAGTCCAAGAGACCCAGTACTTC.

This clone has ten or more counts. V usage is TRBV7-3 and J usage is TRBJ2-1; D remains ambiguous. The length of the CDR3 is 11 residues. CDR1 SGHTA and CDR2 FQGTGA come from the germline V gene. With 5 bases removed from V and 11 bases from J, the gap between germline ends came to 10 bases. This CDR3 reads CASSLGSKQFF. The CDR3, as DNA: TGTGCCAGCAGCCTAGGTTCGAAGCAGTTCTTC.

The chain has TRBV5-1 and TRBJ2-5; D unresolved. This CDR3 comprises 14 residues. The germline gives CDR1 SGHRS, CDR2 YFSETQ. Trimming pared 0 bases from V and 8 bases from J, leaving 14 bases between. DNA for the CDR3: TGCGCCAGCAGCTTGGAGGCAGCAAGAGATACCCAGTACTTC. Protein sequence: CASSLEAARDTQYF.

The CDR3 sequence: CASSLKPGQGAIGELFF. CDR3 nucleotide sequence: TGTGCCAGCAGTTTAAAACCGGGACAGGGGGCGATCGGGGAGCTGTTTTTT. The chain links TRBV27 to TRBJ2-2, with 12 bases aligning to TRBD1. From germline, CDR1 is MNHEY and CDR2 SMNVEV (reference sequence). This CDR3 has 17 residues. V trimming: 2 bases; J trimming: 7 bases; junction bases outside the gene matches: 8.

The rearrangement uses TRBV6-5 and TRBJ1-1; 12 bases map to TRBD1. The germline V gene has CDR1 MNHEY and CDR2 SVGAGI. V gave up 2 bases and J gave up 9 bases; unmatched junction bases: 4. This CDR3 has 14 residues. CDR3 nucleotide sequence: TGTGCCAGCAGTTACCCCGGGACAGGGGGCCAAGCTTTCTTT. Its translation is CASSYPGTGGQAFF.